Each of the 21 T cell receptor beta chains below was sequenced from the same sample in a study of chemoradiotherapy in HPV16-positive cancers. Using immunoSEQ multiplex PCR, the repertoire was profiled, and TCRdb retains in-frame clones only, with some absent. Found here are about 20,000 clones, around nine tenths of them singletons; the top ten hold around a sixth. The specimen was blood, collected from a patient who underwent chemoradiotherapy. These receptors were taken from a human donor with HPV-associated anogenital cancer.

A word on this clone: An end of the junction does not agree with germline; a read error may underlie this. The J gene is TRBJ2-7, the V gene TRBV6-5; D gene uncertain. The CDR3 has 13 amino acids. Germline CDR1 and CDR2: MNHEY and SVGAGI. As DNA, the CDR3 is TGTGCCAGCAACTCCGGGCCACCTTCCCGCACGCACTTC. Its translation: CASNSGPPSRTHF.

J is TRBJ2-7 and V is TRBV5-1, with TRBD2 matching over 9 bases. Germline V gives CDR1 SGHRS, CDR2 YFSETQ. With V trimmed by 0 bases and J by 4 bases, 2 bases remained unmatched. The CDR3 runs 14 residues. The CDR3 nucleotides read TGCGCCAGCAGCTTGGCTAGCGGGGTTTACGAGCAGTACTTC. Protein sequence: CASSLASGVYEQYF.

V and J are TRBV6-5 and TRBJ1-1; the D gene is possibly TRBD1 (6 bases). Germline V lookup: CDR1 MNHEY, CDR2 SVGAGI. V lost 10 bases, J lost 3 bases, and 18 bases lay in between. The CDR3 contains 14 residues. As DNA, the CDR3 is TGTGCCACCAGGGGTTGGACTTGGGACACTGAAGCTTTCTTT. Its protein is CATRGWTWDTEAFF.

This chain uses TRBV21-1 with TRBJ2-7; the table calls TRBD1, which could not be checked here. TRBV21-1 is described as a pseudogene. The CDR3 totals 15 residues. CDR3 protein: CASSKATGCSYEQYF. Here the CDR3 DNA reads TGTGCCAGCAGCAAAGCGACAGGGTGCTCCTACGAGCAGTACTTC.

The chain recombines TRBV6-6 with TRBJ1-3; possibly TRBD1 for D (5 bases). The CDR3 totals 16 residues. The germline V and J ends were trimmed by 7 bases and 0 bases, with 16 bases remaining between them. CDR1 is MNHNY and CDR2 is SVGAGI in the germline V gene (reference sequence). CDR3 sequence reads: CASNNPGLSSGNTIYF. The CDR3 DNA reads TGTGCCAGCAACAACCCGGGACTGAGCTCTGGAAACACCATATATTTT.

V and J are TRBV11-2 and TRBJ2-3, with D hard to call. The CDR3 is 14 residues long. CDR1 and CDR2 (germline): SGHAT, FQNNGV. Trimming left V 1 base short and J 0 bases short, with 5 bases between. DNA for the CDR3: TGTGCCAGCAGCTTAGGGCGGAGCACAGATACGCAGTATTTT. Its protein is CASSLGRSTDTQYF.

This clone was seen only once. Sequence at one end of the junction differs from germline and may be a read error. CDR3 in amino acids: CASSPGTADSSEQYF. CDR3 coding DNA: TGCGCCAGCAGCCCGGGGACCGCCGATTCCTCCGAGCAGTACTTC. The V gene is TRBV5-1, the J gene TRBJ2-7; D tentatively reads TRBD1 or TRBD2 (5 bases each). The CDR3 spans 15 residues. Germline CDR1 SGHRS, CDR2 YFSETQ.

A remark on this clone: The junction departs from germline at one end; a sequencing error may be responsible. The chain recombines TRBV7-2 with TRBJ1-6, with no clear D. The CDR3 is 15 residues long. Germline CDR1 is SGHTA and CDR2 is FQGNSA. CDR3 DNA: TGTGCCAGCAGGTTAGGGAGGCAGCTCAATTCACCCCTCCACTTT. It codes for CASRLGRQLNSPLHF.

The chain joins TRBV7-2 to TRBJ2-5, with D perhaps assigned TRBD1 or TRBD2 (5 bases each). The V gene's germline CDR1 is SGHTA and CDR2 FQGNSA. Trimming removed 5 bases at V and 8 bases at J, with 15 bases between. The CDR3 spans 13 residues. CDR3 residues: CASSAPGTRTQYF. The CDR3 DNA reads TGTGCCAGCAGCGCACCCGGGACCCGCACCCAGTACTTC.

Only one count was recorded for this clone. The V gene is TRBV5-1, the J gene TRBJ1-2, with D possibly matching TRBD1 (6 bases). CDR3 length: 16 amino acids. The germline CDR1 and CDR2 sequences are SGHRS and YFSETQ. V was clipped by 0 bases and J by 4 bases, with 16 bases between them. CDR3 coding DNA: TGCGCCAGCAGCTTGGCCCCAGGACAGCAATTCTATGGCTACACCTTC. Protein: CASSLAPGQQFYGYTF.

The rearrangement uses TRBV11-2 and TRBJ2-2, with no clear D. Trimming removed 3 bases at V and 6 bases at J, with 5 bases between. Germline assignment: CDR1 SGHAT and CDR2 FQNNGV. CDR3 length: 12 residues. The CDR3 sequence: CASSFNPGELFF. The CDR3 nucleotides read TGTGCCAGCAGCTTTAATCCCGGGGAGCTGTTTTTT.

This clone was seen only once. The chain has TRBV9 and TRBJ2-1; 7 bases are a match to TRBD2. Losses at the gene ends were 0 bases for V and 2 bases for J; bases not matched to a gene: 5. This CDR3 comprises 16 residues. Germline CDR1 is SGDLS and CDR2 is YYNGEE. The CDR3 sequence is CASSVVGGGTYNEQFF. The CDR3 nucleotides are TGTGCCAGCAGCGTAGTGGGCGGGGGAACCTACAATGAGCAGTTCTTC.

Here the CDR3 reads CASRPPPGLGGGYTF. The CDR3, as DNA: TGTGCCAGCAGACCTCCTCCGGGCCTCGGGGGTGGCTACACCTTC. The chain recombines TRBV28 with TRBJ1-2, with a tentative D call TRBD1 (5 bases). Germline V gene sequence: CDR1 MDHEN, CDR2 SYDVKM. This CDR3 comprises 15 residues. V shed 6 bases and J shed 7 bases, with 21 bases lying between them.

This clone was seen just once. This rearrangement joins TRBV5-4 to TRBJ2-2; D may be TRBD1 (6 bases). From germline, CDR1 is SGHNT and CDR2 YYREEE (reference sequence). This CDR3 has 15 residues. Trimming pared 3 bases from V and 1 base from J, leaving 10 bases between. The CDR3 DNA reads as TGTGCCAGCAGCTGGGCCAGGGGGAACACCGGGGAGCTGTTTTTT. Its translation: CASSWARGNTGELFF.

This sequence joins TRBV11-2 and TRBJ1-1, with 8 bases aligning to TRBD1. This CDR3 has 16 amino acids. Per the germline V gene, CDR1 is SGHAT and CDR2 is FQNNGV. V lost 1 base to trimming and J lost 0 bases; unmatched junction nucleotides: 4. This CDR3 reads CASSLAGGRMNTEAFF. The DNA for the CDR3 is TGTGCCAGCAGCTTAGCAGGGGGCCGTATGAACACTGAAGCTTTCTTT.

The chain combines TRBV5-6 with TRBJ1-2; a possible D gene is TRBD1 (5 bases). Trimming left V 6 bases short and J 4 bases short, with 25 bases between. Per germline, CDR1 SGHDT and CDR2 YYEEEE. This CDR3 contains 17 residues. In nucleotides, the CDR3 is TGTGCCAGCACCCCGGGACGTCTTCTGCTCGTACTCTATGGCTACACCTTC. This translates into CASTPGRLLLVLYGYTF.

J is TRBJ1-6 and V is TRBV18; D is uncertain. The germline CDR1 and CDR2 sequences are KGHSH and LQKENI. Deletions cut 2 bases from V and 0 bases from J, with 5 bases between. This CDR3 comprises 15 residues. CDR3 in amino acids: CASSPISSYNSPLHF. DNA for the CDR3: TGTGCCAGCTCACCAATAAGCTCCTATAATTCACCCCTCCACTTT.

The V and J genes are TRBV7-6 and TRBJ2-1; TRBD2 agrees at 8 bases. The CDR3 extends over 15 amino acids. Germline assignment: CDR1 SGHVS and CDR2 FNYEAQ. Losses at the gene ends were 3 bases for V and 7 bases for J; bases not matched to a gene: 8. The DNA for the CDR3 is TGTGCCAGCAGCTTTTCGGGGGGGCCGAGGAATGAGCAGTTCTTC. Amino acids: CASSFSGGPRNEQFF. The full variable domain, rest sourced from reference TRBV7-6 and TRBJ2-1, is GAGVSQSPRYKVTKRGQDVALRCDPISGHVSLYWYRQALGQGPEFLTYFNYEAQQDKSGLPNDRFSAERPEGSISTLTIQRTEQRDSAMYRCASSFSGGPRNEQFFGPGTRLTVL.

CDR3 in DNA: TGTGCCAGCAGCTTCGGACTAGCGGGAATCTACGAGCAGTACTTC. This gives the protein CASSFGLAGIYEQYF. The rearrangement joins TRBV11-2 to TRBJ2-7; 12 positions agree with TRBD2. CDR1 SGHAT and CDR2 FQNNGV come from the germline V gene. With 3 bases clipped from V and 3 bases from J, the junction kept 3 bases outside the gene matches. The CDR3 runs 15 residues.

This clone was seen a handful of times. This sequence joins TRBV5-1 and TRBJ2-5; D may match TRBD1 or TRBD2 (5 bases each). The CDR3 is 14 residues long. V lost 2 bases to trimming and J lost 4 bases, with 12 bases between them. The germline V gene has CDR1 SGHRS and CDR2 YFSETQ. As DNA, the CDR3 is TGCGCCAGCAGCTTAGGCGCAGGGAGAGAGACCCAGTACTTC. Translation gives CASSLGAGRETQYF.

The rearrangement joins TRBV27 to TRBJ1-1, with TRBD1 matching 11 bases. CDR3 length equals 13 residues. After removal of 3 bases from V and 9 bases from J, the junction contained 3 bases not matched to a gene. Germline CDR1 MNHEY, CDR2 SMNVEV (reference sequence). The DNA for the CDR3 is TGTGCCAGCAGTTTGGGGACAGGGGGGAAAGCTTTCTTT. It encodes CASSLGTGGKAFF.